One sample yielded the 13 T cell receptor beta chains listed below, sequenced in a study of persistence of HIV-infected CD4 T cells. The antigens for these receptors are not known. The libraries were made with immunoSEQ version 4 in survey mode. This table comes from immunoSEQ multiplex PCR, and its TCRdb copy is limited to in-frame clones, with some not included. The sample includes about 20,000 clones, approximately 60% of them seen just once. The stimulus was an HIV-1 Gag 15-mer peptide pool, 0.85 to 1 ug/peptide/mL. Sorting of responding CD4+ T cells relied on upregulated CD40 ligand together with CD69. The sample in question was CD4+ T cells sorted from PBMCs after approximately 19-hour stimulation, obtained from a patient who received antiretroviral therapy. These receptors were taken from an adult woman with HIV who was CMV-seropositive.

The chain is built from TRBV6-1 and TRBJ1-5; D is possibly TRBD1 (6 bases). V lost 4 bases, J lost 5 bases, and 18 bases lay in between. The CDR3 runs 16 residues. The germline V gene encodes CDR1 MNHNS and CDR2 SASEGT. CDR3 amino acids: CASSGLGGWSDQPQHF. DNA for the CDR3: TGTGCCAGCAGTGGCCTGGGGGGCTGGAGCGATCAGCCCCAGCATTTT.

The chain uses TRBV4-1 and TRBJ2-1; TRBD1 matches 10 bases. V trimming: 4 bases; J trimming: 5 bases; junction bases outside the gene matches: 5. The CDR3 is made up of 15 amino acids. Germline V lookup: CDR1 MGHRA, CDR2 YSYEKL. CDR3: CASSRRTGGDNEQFF. In DNA form, the CDR3 reads TGCGCCAGCAGCCGAAGGACAGGGGGGGACAATGAGCAGTTCTTC.

This clone appeared a few times. The chain carries TRBV2 and TRBJ2-5, with 7 nucleotides matching TRBD1. V was pared by 6 bases and J by 2 bases, with 9 bases of the junction left unmatched. This CDR3 contains 15 residues. From germline, CDR1 is SNHLY and CDR2 FYNNEI. As DNA, the CDR3 is TGTGCCAGCAGAGTAACTCCGGGACAGCAAGAGACCCAGTACTTC. Translating it yields CASRVTPGQQETQYF.

This clone was seen more than once but under ten times. The rearrangement uses TRBV5-4 and TRBJ1-2; 9 bases align to TRBD1. The ends lost 4 bases at V and 6 bases at J; junction bases unmatched: 4. Germline V gene data show CDR1 as SGHNT and CDR2 as YYREEE (reference sequence). The CDR3 totals 13 residues. CDR3 region: CASSPRTGDGYTF. As DNA, the CDR3 is TGTGCCAGCAGCCCAAGGACAGGGGATGGCTACACCTTC. The complete variable domain, with remaining parts taken from reference TRBV5-4 and TRBJ1-2, reads ETGVTQSPTHLIKTRGQQVTLRCSSQSGHNTVSWYQQALGQGPQFIFQYYREEENGRGNFPPRFSGLQFPNYSSELNVNALELDDSALYLCASSPRTGDGYTFGSGTRLTVV.

The chain uses TRBV5-4 and TRBJ1-2; TRBD1 matches 9 bases. This CDR3 comprises 14 residues. Germline trimming cut 4 bases from V and 5 bases from J; bases unmatched to any gene: 6. Germline CDR1 reads SGHNT; CDR2 reads YYREEE (reference sequence). CDR3 sequence reads: CASSRTGDGYGYTF. The CDR3 bases are TGTGCCAGCAGCAGGACAGGGGATGGGTATGGCTACACCTTC. Full variable domain (remainder filled in from reference TRBV5-4 and TRBJ1-2): ETGVTQSPTHLIKTRGQQVTLRCSSQSGHNTVSWYQQALGQGPQFIFQYYREEENGRGNFPPRFSGLQFPNYSSELNVNALELDDSALYLCASSRTGDGYGYTFGSGTRLTVV.

This chain connects TRBV18 to TRBJ1-1, with D maybe TRBD1 (6 bases). CDR3 size: 12 residues. V lost 3 bases and J 10 bases, leaving 12 bases between the germline ends. CDR1 is KGHSH and CDR2 is LQKENI in the germline V gene. In DNA form, the CDR3 reads TGTGCCAGCTCACCCGCCGACAGGCCAGCTTTCTTT. Translated: CASSPADRPAFF.

The chain is built from TRBV5-1 and TRBJ2-1, with 11 bases aligning to TRBD2. Unmatched junction bases numbered 11, after V lost 7 bases and J lost 5 bases. The CDR3 runs to 16 residues. The germline gives CDR1 SGHRS, CDR2 YFSETQ. The chain's CDR3 is CASVASGGSINNEQFF. The CDR3 nucleotides read TGCGCCAGCGTGGCTAGCGGGGGGTCCATCAACAATGAGCAGTTCTTC.

This chain uses TRBV2 with TRBJ2-2, with 15 positions matching TRBD2. Looked up from germline, CDR1 is SNHLY and CDR2 is FYNNEI. The CDR3 is 17 amino acids. V shed 4 bases and J 6 bases; nucleotides not matched to a gene: 6. CDR3 sequence: CASSGTSGGAFAGELFF. DNA of the CDR3: TGTGCCAGCAGTGGGACTAGCGGGGGGGCGTTCGCCGGGGAGCTGTTTTTT.

V usage is TRBV7-2 and J usage is TRBJ2-7, with D possibly being TRBD2 (5 bases). Germline values: CDR1 SGHTA, CDR2 FQGNSA. Trimming took 5 bases from V and 3 from J, leaving 8 bases between them. This CDR3 is built from 12 residues. CDR3 in amino acids: CASSRTSYEQYF. The CDR3 nucleotides are TGTGCCAGCAGCCGAACTAGCTACGAGCAGTACTTC.

In the case of this clone: Other DNA sequences in this specimen translate into the identical CDR3. The chain employs TRBV7-3 and TRBJ1-3; D perhaps matches TRBD1 (5 bases). The V end was cut by 0 bases, the J end by 0 bases, with 9 bases between. The CDR3 covers 16 residues. Germline CDR1 and CDR2: SGHTA and FQGTGA. The CDR3 sequence is CASSLTGGNSGNTIYF. The CDR3 DNA reads as TGTGCCAGCAGCTTAACCGGGGGGAACTCTGGAAACACCATATATTTT.

This CDR3 reads CASSQDNPVYGYTF. The CDR3 region has the DNA TGCGCCAGCAGCCAAGATAACCCGGTATATGGCTACACCTTC. V usage is TRBV4-1 and J usage is TRBJ1-2; D gene ambiguous. CDR3 length equals 14 residues. V gave up 0 bases and J gave up 5 bases, with 10 bases separating them. Germline CDR1 reads MGHRA; CDR2 reads YSYEKL.

J is TRBJ2-7 and V is TRBV10-2; no reliable D call. The CDR3 has 12 residues. V was shortened by 2 bases and J by 3 bases, with 5 bases between the two germline ends. Germline CDR1 WSHSY, CDR2 SAAADI. CDR3: CASSERLYEQYV. Here the CDR3 DNA reads TGCGCCAGCAGTGAGAGACTCTACGAGCAGTACGTC.

The chain links TRBV9 to TRBJ2-2; D is possibly TRBD1 (5 bases). Germline V gene data show CDR1 as SGDLS and CDR2 as YYNGEE. This CDR3 spans 15 amino acids. Between the trimmed V and J ends, which lost 1 base and 1 base, there was a span of 8 bases. The CDR3 reads CASSVFDRNTGELFF. The CDR3 DNA is TGTGCCAGCAGCGTATTTGACAGGAACACCGGGGAGCTGTTTTTT.